Only a few counts were recorded for the clone carrying this T cell receptor (beta chain). This sample stems from a study of blood T cells in healthy people across ages. It was with a sample-barcoded 5' primer and a J-beta primer mix that a second PCR of about 6 to 12 cycles was run. MiXCR was run by TCRdb on the 5' RACE reads, yielding one entry per CDR3 protein. The repertoire holds 800,000 to 950,000 distinct CDR3 sequences, with about 48% as singletons. The germline CDR1 and CDR2 sequences are SNHLY and FYNNEI. The CDR3 spans 17 residues. Trimming took 5 bases from V and 5 from J; bases not matched to a gene: 14.

The clonotype was recovered from a man under 40 in good health. The chain joins TRBV2 to TRBJ1-2, with 10 bases lining up with TRBD1. Input material: blood. The CDR3 reads CASSRDPLGQGMYGYTF. CDR3 nucleotides: TGTGCCAGCAGTCGGGATCCCCTGGGACAGGGGATGTATGGCTACACCTTC.